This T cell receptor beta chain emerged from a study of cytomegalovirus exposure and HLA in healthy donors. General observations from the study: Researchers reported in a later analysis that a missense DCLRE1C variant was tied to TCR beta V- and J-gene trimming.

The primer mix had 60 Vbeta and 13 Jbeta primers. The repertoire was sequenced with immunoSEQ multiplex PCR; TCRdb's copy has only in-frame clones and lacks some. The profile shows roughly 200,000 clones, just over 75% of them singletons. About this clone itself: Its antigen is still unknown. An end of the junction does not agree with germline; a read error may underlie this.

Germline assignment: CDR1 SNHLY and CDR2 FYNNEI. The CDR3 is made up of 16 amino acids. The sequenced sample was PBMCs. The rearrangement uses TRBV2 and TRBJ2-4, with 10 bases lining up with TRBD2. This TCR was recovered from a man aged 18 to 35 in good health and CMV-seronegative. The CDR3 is CASSVGASGSRNIQSF. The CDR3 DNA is TGTGCCAGCAGTGTAGGGGCTAGCGGGAGCAGAAACATTCAGTCCTTC.